Each of the 24 T cell receptor beta chains below was sequenced from the same sample in a study of blood T cell repertoires in COVID-19. Sequenced by immunoSEQ multiplex PCR; TCRdb stores in-frame clones only, minus some. The sample contains 200,000 to 250,000 clones, around three quarters of which appear only once. Specimen: peripheral blood. The receptors were gathered from a woman in her seventies with acute or convalescent COVID-19.

V usage is TRBV30 and J usage is TRBJ1-2; possibly TRBD1 for D (6 bases). The CDR3 spans 13 residues. The V and J ends lost 5 bases and 7 bases respectively, with 17 bases between them. The germline V gene has CDR1 GTSNPN and CDR2 SVGIG (reference sequence). CDR3 loop: CAWEIDRLGGYTF. CDR3 DNA: TGTGCCTGGGAAATCGACAGGTTGGGTGGCTACACCTTC.

The chain uses TRBV30 and TRBJ2-5; D is perhaps TRBD1 (6 bases). Looked up from germline, CDR1 is GTSNPN and CDR2 is SVGIG (reference sequence). The V gene lost 6 bases and the J gene lost 5 bases, with 22 bases spanning the gap. The CDR3 is 15 amino acids. The CDR3 DNA reads as TGTGCCTGCACCCTCGGGACAAGAGGGCAGGAGACCCAGTACTTC. It codes for CACTLGTRGQETQYF.

This chain connects TRBV18 to TRBJ2-1, with a possible D match to TRBD1 (6 bases). Germline V gene sequence: CDR1 KGHSH, CDR2 LQKENI. The CDR3 spans 16 residues. V was clipped by 4 bases and J by 0 bases, with 13 bases between them. CDR3 in DNA: TGTGCCAGCTCACAGAGGGACACTCGCTCCTACAATGAGCAGTTCTTC. Encoded protein: CASSQRDTRSYNEQFF.

This clone has only one observation. J is TRBJ2-3 and V is TRBV11-1, with D perhaps TRBD1 (5 bases). Looked up from germline, CDR1 is SGHAT and CDR2 is FQDESV (reference sequence). This CDR3 has 16 residues. The ends were cut back, 4 bases at V and 0 bases at J, with 14 bases in the middle. The CDR3 bases are TGTGCCAGCAGCTCCGGTGGAAGGGGCAGCACAGATACGCAGTATTTT. Its protein is CASSSGGRGSTDTQYF.

The chain carries TRBV5-4 and TRBJ2-4; no definite D call. The germline V gene encodes CDR1 SGHNT and CDR2 YYREEE (reference sequence). The V end was cut by 4 bases, the J end by 2 bases, with 7 bases between. The CDR3 consists of 13 residues. CDR3: CASSPTTKNIQYF. The CDR3 nucleotides are TGTGCCAGCAGCCCCACAACCAAAAACATTCAGTACTTC.

The J gene is TRBJ2-5, the V gene TRBV6-1; tentatively, D is TRBD1 (6 bases). Germline CDR1 MNHNS, CDR2 SASEGT. The CDR3 runs to 11 residues. Trimming removed 3 bases at V and 10 bases at J, with 9 bases between. The CDR3 region is CASSDRDIQYF. The CDR3 DNA reads as TGTGCCAGCAGTGACCGGGACATCCAGTACTTC.

This sequence joins TRBV6-2 or TRBV6-3 and TRBJ2-5; D unresolved. The CDR3 covers 14 residues. V gave up 3 bases and J gave up 2 bases, with 10 bases separating them. Per the germline V gene, CDR1 is MNHEY and CDR2 is SVGEGT. The DNA of the CDR3 is TGTGCCAGCAGTTATCGCAGGATGCAAGAGACCCAGTACTTC. Its translation is CASSYRRMQETQYF.

The rearrangement joins TRBV5-6 to TRBJ2-2; TRBD2 matches at 8 bases. The CDR3 consists of 14 residues. Trimming cost V 4 bases and J 4 bases; bases outside gene matches: 3. Looked up from germline, CDR1 is SGHDT and CDR2 is YYEEEE. The CDR3 DNA reads as TGTGCCAGCAGCCGCGGGGGGTCCACCGGGGAGCTGTTTTTT. Translating gives CASSRGGSTGELFF.

The chain employs TRBV10-3 and TRBJ2-3, with 16 bases fitting TRBD2. After removal of 4 bases from V and 6 bases from J, the junction contained 10 bases not matched to a gene. CDR1 is ENHRY, CDR2 SYGVKD, per germline. The CDR3 extends over 18 amino acids. The CDR3 reads CAISVVGTSGGAEDTQYF. The DNA for the CDR3 is TGTGCCATCAGTGTTGTCGGGACTAGCGGGGGGGCCGAGGATACGCAGTATTTT.

This chain connects TRBV5-1 to TRBJ2-6; D perhaps matches TRBD1 (6 bases). In germline, CDR1 is SGHRS, CDR2 YFSETQ. Trimming stripped 4 bases from V and 2 bases from J, with 16 bases between. CDR3 length equals 17 residues. The CDR3 DNA sequence: TGCGCCAGCAGCGTCGACGGAACAGGGACTGGGGCCAACGTCCTGACTTTC. Encoded protein: CASSVDGTGTGANVLTF.

The chain carries TRBV5-1 and TRBJ2-5; 10 nucleotides match TRBD2. The length of the CDR3 is 16 residues. Germline lookup yields CDR1 SGHRS and CDR2 YFSETQ. V was pared by 0 bases and J by 5 bases, with 7 bases of the junction left unmatched. CDR3 residues: CASSLDVAGGRETQYF. DNA for the CDR3: TGCGCCAGCAGCTTGGATGTAGCGGGGGGCCGGGAGACCCAGTACTTC.

This clone was seen only once. The chain recombines TRBV19 with TRBJ2-7, with 10 bases lining up with TRBD2. Germline-derived CDR1 and CDR2 are LNHDA and SQIVND (reference sequence). The CDR3 has 17 amino acids. V lost 5 bases to trimming and J lost 0 bases; unmatched junction nucleotides: 10. The CDR3 sequence is CASSQVQLAGSSYEQYV. The CDR3 DNA sequence: TGTGCCAGTAGTCAAGTCCAACTAGCGGGATCCTCCTACGAGCAGTACGTC.

Only one count was recorded for this clone. This chain links TRBV5-8 with TRBJ1-4; 8 positions match TRBD1. Germline loops: CDR1 SGHTS, CDR2 YDEGEE. CDR3 size: 16 residues. J was trimmed by 5 bases and V by 4 bases; bases with no gene match: 10. This CDR3 reads CASSKRTGRLNEKLFF. The CDR3 DNA reads as TGTGCCAGCAGCAAGAGGACAGGGCGGTTGAATGAAAAACTGTTTTTT.

This clone was recorded once. The chain is built from TRBV12-3 or TRBV12-4 and TRBJ1-6, with D tentatively TRBD1 (6 bases). The CDR3 runs 13 residues. V was trimmed by 5 bases and J by 10 bases, leaving 12 bases between them. This CDR3 reads CASSPGTNSPLHF. The CDR3 region has the DNA TGTGCCAGCAGTCCGGGGACAAACTCACCCCTCCACTTT.

V usage is TRBV7-2 and J usage is TRBJ2-7, with a weak D call TRBD2 (7 bases). The CDR3 runs 15 residues. Germline V gene lookup returns CDR1 SGHTA and CDR2 FQGNSA. V was shortened by 1 base and J by 2 bases, with 12 bases between the two germline ends. CDR3 sequence: CASSLGGGDTYEQYF. As DNA, the CDR3 is TGTGCCAGCAGCTTAGGAGGGGGGGACACCTACGAGCAGTACTTC.

V gene TRBV7-9 combines with J gene TRBJ2-3; no definite D call. The CDR3 runs 14 residues. Germline V gives CDR1 SEHNR, CDR2 FQNEAQ (reference sequence). V was cut by 3 bases and J by 6 bases, with 13 bases left in between. In DNA form, the CDR3 reads TGTGCCAGCAGCTTTGCCCAGATCGGGGATACGCAGTATTTT. Translated, it gives CASSFAQIGDTQYF.

This clone was recorded only once. This chain links TRBV11-3 with TRBJ2-2; unclear D gene. CDR1 and CDR2 (germline): SGHNT, YENEEA. V was clipped by 4 bases and J by 1 base, with 7 bases between them. The CDR3 is 14 residues long. CDR3 loop: CASSSYLNTGELFF. The CDR3 DNA follows: TGTGCCAGCAGCTCATACTTGAACACCGGGGAGCTGTTTTTT.

The V and J genes are TRBV13 and TRBJ2-3, with D possibly being TRBD2 (5 bases). This CDR3 spans 15 amino acids. In germline, CDR1 is PRHDT, CDR2 FYEKMQ (reference sequence). The ends were cut back, 4 bases at V and 3 bases at J, with 14 bases in the middle. CDR3 DNA sequence: TGTGCCAGCAGCTCCCTCCTAGCCGAGACAGATACGCAGTATTTT. Translation gives CASSSLLAETDTQYF.

The chain combines TRBV10-2 with TRBJ2-7, with 10 bases matching TRBD2. Germline trimming cut 11 bases from V and 3 bases from J; bases unmatched to any gene: 1. This CDR3 region has 11 residues. In germline, CDR1 is WSHSY, CDR2 SAAADI. The CDR3 DNA reads as TGCGCCTCTAGCGGGGGCTACGAGCAGTACTTC. Translated: CASSGGYEQYF.

This rearrangement joins TRBV3-1 (or the pseudogene TRBV3-2) to TRBJ1-1; no clear D. Germline loops: CDR1 LGHDT, CDR2 YNNKEL (reference sequence). This CDR3 has 14 amino acids. Between the trimmed V and J ends, which lost 0 bases and 6 bases, there was a span of 11 bases. CDR3 protein: CASSQDGRRPEAFF. CDR3 sequence (DNA): TGTGCCAGCAGCCAAGACGGGAGGCGGCCTGAAGCTTTCTTT.

The rearrangement uses TRBV7-9 and TRBJ1-2, with no clear D. Trimming shortened V by 7 bases and J by 0 bases, and 18 bases separated the two germline ends. CDR1 is SEHNR and CDR2 is FQNEAQ in the germline V gene (reference sequence). The CDR3 contains 16 residues. The CDR3 loop reads CASTQSFNSANYGYTF. The CDR3, as DNA: TGTGCCAGCACCCAGAGTTTTAATAGCGCTAACTATGGCTACACCTTC.

V is TRBV19 and J is TRBJ2-7; 10 nucleotides match TRBD1. CDR1 is LNHDA and CDR2 is SQIVND in the germline V gene (reference sequence). The CDR3 covers 16 residues. Losses at the gene ends were 5 bases for V and 0 bases for J; bases not matched to a gene: 7. DNA of the CDR3: TGTGCCAGTAGTCTCAGACAGGGGGCAACCTCCTACGAGCAGTACTTC. It specifies CASSLRQGATSYEQYF.

This rearrangement joins TRBV6-5 to TRBJ2-7; D call uncertain. V was cut by 5 bases and J by 3 bases, with 14 bases left in between. The CDR3 spans 14 residues. Germline V gene lookup returns CDR1 MNHEY and CDR2 SVGAGI. The CDR3 spells CASSLHPYNYEQYF. CDR3 DNA sequence: TGTGCCAGCAGTCTCCACCCGTACAACTACGAGCAGTACTTC.

V is TRBV9 and J is TRBJ2-7; no clear D gene. Trimming removed 2 bases at V and 2 bases at J, with 11 bases between. There are 14 residues in the CDR3. The germline CDR1 and CDR2 sequences are SGDLS and YYNGEE. CDR3 in amino acids: CASSVGPRAYEQYF. The CDR3 region has the DNA TGTGCCAGCAGCGTCGGTCCCCGGGCCTACGAGCAGTACTTC.